Each of the 26 T cell receptor beta chains below was sequenced from the same sample in a study of cytomegalovirus exposure and HLA in healthy donors (dated by TCRdb to between 2016 and 2019). Library method: the immunoSEQ multiplex PCR assay. For the multiplex PCR, a mixture combining 60 forward primers for TCR Vbeta segments and 13 reverse primers for TCR Jbeta segments was used. TCRdb mirrors the immuneACCESS table, restricted to in-frame sequences. Some clones are absent from its copies; in checked studies, under half trace to an unresolved V gene, and the reason for the others is unknown. This sample has around 100,000 clones in its table, and around a tenth of those were observed once. The ten most abundant clones make up 5.8% of the sample. The specimen was PBMCs. The receptor source for this set is a man in his forties in good health and CMV-seropositive.

This clone occurred a few times. V and J are TRBV14 and TRBJ2-1, with 10 bases aligning to TRBD2. Germline CDR1 SGHDN, CDR2 FVKESK. Unmatched junction bases numbered 9, after V lost 4 bases and J lost 6 bases. The CDR3 consists of 16 residues. The CDR3: CASSRRLAGALNEQFF. The CDR3 DNA reads as TGTGCCAGCAGCCGGCGTCTAGCGGGAGCGCTCAATGAGCAGTTCTTC.

This chain connects TRBV6-6 to TRBJ1-1, with D unclear. V lost 2 bases, J lost 5 bases, and 15 bases lay in between. Germline lookup yields CDR1 MNHNY and CDR2 SVGAGI (reference sequence). The CDR3 sequence is 15 residues long. The CDR3 DNA is TGTGCCAGCAGTTACGGGCAGCTCCCCAGAACTGAAGCTTTCTTT. It is translated as CASSYGQLPRTEAFF.

The chain carries TRBV5-6 and TRBJ2-3; TRBD1 matches 8 bases. The V segment lost 6 bases and the J segment 4 bases; nucleotides outside the gene matches: 13. The length of the CDR3 is 16 residues. Germline V gene data show CDR1 as SGHDT and CDR2 as YYEEEE. Here the CDR3 reads CASNAYGRGPSDTQYF. The CDR3 DNA reads as TGTGCCAGCAACGCGTACGGCAGGGGGCCTTCAGATACGCAGTATTTT.

The rearrangement links TRBV5-1 to TRBJ2-7, with D hard to call. The CDR3 runs to 14 residues. Germline loops: CDR1 SGHRS, CDR2 YFSETQ. V was clipped by 0 bases and J by 5 bases, with 12 bases between them. The CDR3 region is CASSLGLLGNEQYF. The CDR3 DNA follows: TGCGCCAGCAGCTTGGGGTTGTTGGGCAACGAGCAGTACTTC.

This clone was seen a handful of times. The chain links TRBV13 to TRBJ2-5, with TRBD2 matching 10 bases. The CDR3 has 16 residues. CDR1 is PRHDT and CDR2 is FYEKMQ in the germline V gene (reference sequence). V lost 1 base, J lost 5 bases, and 7 bases stayed unmatched. Written as DNA, the CDR3 is TGTGCCAGCAGCTTAGTTCTAGCGGGAGAAGGGGAGACCCAGTACTTC. Its protein product is CASSLVLAGEGETQYF.

The gene calls are TRBV4-3 and TRBJ2-1; TRBD2 matches at 14 bases. V shed 0 bases and J 0 bases; nucleotides not matched to a gene: 10. The length of the CDR3 is 21 residues. Germline V CDR1 and CDR2: LGHNA, YSLEER. Written as DNA, the CDR3 is TGCGCCAGCAGCCAAGATCCGGGGACTAGCGGGAGCTTTCTCTCCTACAATGAGCAGTTCTTC. Encoded protein: CASSQDPGTSGSFLSYNEQFF.

The gene calls are TRBV5-4 and TRBJ2-7, with 14 nucleotides matching TRBD2. The CDR3 has 19 amino acids. The germline CDR1 and CDR2 sequences are SGHNT and YYREEE (reference sequence). Trimming at V came to 9 bases and at J to 2 bases, leaving 19 bases not matched to a gene. CDR3 sequence: CATTLPGGLAGVGTYEQYF. CDR3 DNA sequence: TGTGCCACAACCCTCCCCGGGGGACTAGCGGGAGTTGGAACCTACGAGCAGTACTTC.

The chain employs TRBV6-1 and TRBJ2-3, with TRBD1 identical over 7 bases. The CDR3 spans 14 residues. The V and J ends lost 2 bases and 5 bases, in that order; junction bases with no gene match: 4. CDR1 is MNHNS and CDR2 is SASEGT in the germline V gene. CDR3 region: CASSESTGLDTQYF. The CDR3 DNA sequence: TGTGCCAGCAGTGAATCGACAGGGCTAGATACGCAGTATTTT.

This clone was seen a few times. The rearrangement joins TRBV14 to TRBJ2-7, with D possibly TRBD1 on 7 matching bases. CDR3 length equals 16 residues. Germline V gives CDR1 SGHDN, CDR2 FVKESK. V was clipped by 4 bases and J by 0 bases, with 16 bases between them. The CDR3: CASSPRAGQSSYEQYF. Here the CDR3 DNA reads TGTGCCAGCAGCCCCAGGGCGGGACAGAGCTCCTACGAGCAGTACTTC.

The V and J genes are TRBV28 and TRBJ2-3; perhaps TRBD1 as D (6 bases). Deletions cut 10 bases from V and 1 base from J, with 9 bases between. Per the germline V gene, CDR1 is MDHEN and CDR2 is SYDVKM. The CDR3 is 12 amino acids. The CDR3 coding sequence is TGTGCCACCAGACAGGGCACAGATACGCAGTATTTT. It encodes CATRQGTDTQYF.

A few counts support this clone. This chain uses TRBV28 with TRBJ2-2; TRBD2 aligns across 9 bases. Trimming at V came to 4 bases and at J to 5 bases, leaving 8 bases not matched to a gene. CDR3 length equals 16 residues. The germline V gene has CDR1 MDHEN and CDR2 SYDVKM. This chain's CDR3 is CASSSSGLAITGELFF. The CDR3 nucleotides are TGTGCCAGCAGTTCCTCAGGACTAGCGATAACCGGGGAGCTGTTTTTT.

The table lists this clone with a few counts. The rearrangement links TRBV9 to TRBJ1-4; the D is unclear. Germline CDR1 is SGDLS and CDR2 is YYNGEE. The ends were cut back, 4 bases at V and 4 bases at J, with 14 bases in the middle. The CDR3 has 15 residues. The CDR3 region is CASSPLYGSNEKLFF. The CDR3 DNA reads TGTGCCAGCAGCCCACTTTACGGTAGTAATGAAAAACTGTTTTTT.

This clone was seen a handful of times. V and J are TRBV6-5 and TRBJ2-5; D may be TRBD1 (6 bases). The V end was cut by 7 bases, the J end by 3 bases, with 12 bases between. This CDR3 is built from 13 residues. Germline CDR1 MNHEY, CDR2 SVGAGI. The CDR3 DNA reads as TGTGCCAGCACCGAGGACAGCAAAGAGACCCAGTACTTC. Protein: CASTEDSKETQYF.

The chain carries TRBV4-1 and TRBJ2-1; 14 bases are shared with TRBD2. This CDR3 comprises 16 residues. V gave up 1 base and J gave up 8 bases; unmatched junction bases: 4. Germline lookup yields CDR1 MGHRA and CDR2 YSYEKL. CDR3 in amino acids: CASSQGGTSGSDEQFF. DNA for the CDR3: TGCGCCAGCAGCCAAGGGGGGACTAGCGGGAGCGATGAGCAGTTCTTC.

This clone was found a few times. The V gene is TRBV10-3, the J gene TRBJ1-2; D gene ambiguous. Germline V lookup: CDR1 ENHRY, CDR2 SYGVKD. The CDR3 runs to 15 residues. Trimming cost V 3 bases and J 4 bases, with 15 bases left between them. In DNA, the CDR3 is TGTGCCATCAGTGAAACCCCGACAAGTTTCTATGGCTACACCTTC. It encodes CAISETPTSFYGYTF.

This clone was recorded a few times. The rearrangement uses TRBV6-5 and TRBJ1-2; the D is unclear. Germline V CDR1 and CDR2: MNHEY, SVGAGI. The V gene lost 7 bases and the J gene lost 8 bases, with 20 bases spanning the gap. This CDR3 contains 14 residues. CDR3 bases: TGTGCCAGCAAATGGACCCCGGGAAATGAAGGCTACACCTTC. This translates into CASKWTPGNEGYTF.

The chain uses TRBV4-2 and TRBJ2-3; 9 bases fit TRBD2. The CDR3 contains 17 residues. With 0 bases clipped from V and 4 bases from J, the junction kept 8 bases outside the gene matches. CDR1 is LGHNA, CDR2 YNFKEQ, per germline. The CDR3 protein is CASSQDPRAGGPDTQYF. The CDR3 DNA follows: TGTGCCAGCAGCCAAGATCCCCGAGCGGGAGGTCCAGATACGCAGTATTTT.

The gene calls are TRBV27 and TRBJ2-7, with TRBD2 matching 7 bases. This CDR3 spans 15 amino acids. Trimming at V came to 2 bases and at J to 3 bases, leaving 7 bases not matched to a gene. Germline V gene sequence: CDR1 MNHEY, CDR2 SMNVEV (reference sequence). The CDR3 reads CASSLRAGLRYEQYF. Here the CDR3 DNA reads TGTGCCAGCAGTTTAAGAGCGGGACTTCGCTACGAGCAGTACTTC.

This chain links TRBV5-4 with TRBJ1-2; D may be TRBD1 (5 bases). The V end was cut by 4 bases, the J end by 5 bases, with 18 bases between. Germline CDR1 is SGHNT and CDR2 is YYREEE (reference sequence). The CDR3 is made up of 15 amino acids. CDR3 sequence (DNA): TGTGCCAGCAGCCCATGGACACTTCTTGGGTATGGCTACACCTTC. Encoded protein: CASSPWTLLGYGYTF.

This clone was found many times. The chain links TRBV4-2 to TRBJ2-1; tentative D call: TRBD2 (6 bases). Germline-derived CDR1 and CDR2 are LGHNA and YNFKEQ. CDR3 length equals 17 residues. The V and J ends lost 1 base and 6 bases respectively, with 19 bases between them. Here the CDR3 DNA reads TGTGCCAGCAGCCAAGGGTTCGGGAGATCAGGTAGCAATGAGCAGTTCTTC. Translating it yields CASSQGFGRSGSNEQFF.

The chain combines TRBV7-2 with TRBJ2-2, with 7 bases that match TRBD2. V lost 1 base, J lost 6 bases, and 8 bases stayed unmatched. The CDR3 has 16 residues. Germline lookup yields CDR1 SGHTA and CDR2 FQGNSA. In nucleotides, the CDR3 is TGTGCCAGCAGCTTAGGAGGGAGGGCCCTCTCCGGGGAGCTGTTTTTT. It encodes CASSLGGRALSGELFF.

Here the CDR3 reads CASSMGQGAFYEQYF. In DNA, the CDR3 is TGTGCCAGTAGTATGGGACAGGGGGCTTTCTACGAGCAGTACTTC. V usage is TRBV19 and J usage is TRBJ2-7; 12 positions agree with TRBD1. With 3 bases clipped from V and 3 bases from J, the junction kept 3 bases outside the gene matches. Germline loops: CDR1 LNHDA, CDR2 SQIVND (reference sequence). The CDR3 loop spans 15 amino acids.

The V call is TRBV5-6, the J call TRBJ1-6; 7 bases are shared with TRBD1. J gave up 9 bases and V 4 bases, and 10 bases lay outside the gene matches. The germline CDR1 and CDR2 sequences are SGHDT and YYEEEE. The CDR3 runs to 15 residues. The CDR3 nucleotides read TGTGCCAGCAGCCACCAGGGACAGTCCGGTTCACCCCTCCACTTT. This encodes CASSHQGQSGSPLHF.

The V gene is TRBV4-2, the J gene TRBJ2-2, with TRBD2 matching 11 bases. Germline V gene sequence: CDR1 LGHNA, CDR2 YNFKEQ. The CDR3 spans 16 residues. V lost 5 bases to trimming and J lost 3 bases; unmatched junction nucleotides: 5. CDR3 protein: CASSTLAGGYTGELFF. Written as DNA, the CDR3 is TGTGCCAGCAGCACCTTAGCGGGAGGGTACACCGGGGAGCTGTTTTTT.

This clone was seen repeatedly, ten times or more. V is TRBV2 and J is TRBJ1-1, with D tentatively TRBD1 (5 bases). With 8 bases removed from V and 1 base from J, the gap between germline ends came to 11 bases. This CDR3 comprises 13 residues. Germline values: CDR1 SNHLY, CDR2 FYNNEI. CDR3 protein: CASRRQPNTEAFF. As DNA, the CDR3 is TGTGCCAGCCGTCGACAGCCGAACACTGAAGCTTTCTTT.

The chain uses TRBV5-4 and TRBJ2-7, with D uncertain. CDR3 length: 12 amino acids. Per the germline V gene, CDR1 is SGHNT and CDR2 is YYREEE (reference sequence). V dropped 1 base and J dropped 4 bases, with 6 bases sitting between them. The chain's CDR3 is CASSLFSYEQYF. The CDR3 DNA reads as TGTGCCAGCAGCTTGTTCTCTTACGAGCAGTACTTC.